This T cell receptor (beta chain) was recorded in a study of cytomegalovirus exposure and HLA in healthy donors. Researchers ran the PCR with 60 Vbeta and 13 Jbeta primers. This table comes from immunoSEQ multiplex PCR, and its TCRdb copy is limited to in-frame clones, with some not included. The sample data list around 150,000 clones. CDR3 length: 13 amino acids. The germline V gene encodes CDR1 SQVTM and CDR2 ANQGSEA. The V end lost 7 bases, the J end lost 4 bases, and 16 bases lay between the germline ends. The chain employs TRBV29-1 and TRBJ2-5; maybe TRBD1 (7 bases). The receptor was derived from a middle-aged man in good health and CMV-seronegative. The sample consisted of PBMCs. The CDR3 here is CSGRGQSRETQYF. The CDR3 nucleotides are TGCAGCGGGCGGGGACAGTCGAGAGAGACCCAGTACTTC.